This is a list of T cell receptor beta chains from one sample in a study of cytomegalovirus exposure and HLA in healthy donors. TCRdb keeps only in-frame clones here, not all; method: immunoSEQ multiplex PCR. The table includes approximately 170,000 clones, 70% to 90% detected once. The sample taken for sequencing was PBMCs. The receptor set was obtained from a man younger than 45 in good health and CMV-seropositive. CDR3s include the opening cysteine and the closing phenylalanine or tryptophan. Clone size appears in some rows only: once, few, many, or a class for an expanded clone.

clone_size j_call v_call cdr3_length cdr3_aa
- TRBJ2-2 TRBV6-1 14 CASKTGGQTGELFF
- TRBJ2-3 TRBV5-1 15 CASSPSSGSSDTQYF
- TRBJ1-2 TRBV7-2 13 CASSLDRFYGYTF
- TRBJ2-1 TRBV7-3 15 CASSLRALGDNEQFF
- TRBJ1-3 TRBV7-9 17 CASSSLPVLSSGNTIYF
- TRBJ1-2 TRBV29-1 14 CSVEGGSWNYGYTF
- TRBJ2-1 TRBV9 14 CASSSSGSYNEQFF
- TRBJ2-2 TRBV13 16 CASSSFHRENTGELFF
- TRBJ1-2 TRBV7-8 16 CASSPTGTGGVYGYTF
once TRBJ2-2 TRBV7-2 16 CASSWLGGGSPGELFF
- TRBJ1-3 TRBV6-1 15 CASSGRDNSGNTIYF
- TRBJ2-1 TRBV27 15 CASSSGDSAYNEQFF
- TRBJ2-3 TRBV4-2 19 CASSQDRSQGAWRADTQYF
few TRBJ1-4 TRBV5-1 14 CASSSSQTNEKLFF
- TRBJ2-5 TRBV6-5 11 CASSSAETQYF
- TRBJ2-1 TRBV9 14 CASSVGGRNNEQFF
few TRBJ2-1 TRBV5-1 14 CASSMTSGGNEQFF